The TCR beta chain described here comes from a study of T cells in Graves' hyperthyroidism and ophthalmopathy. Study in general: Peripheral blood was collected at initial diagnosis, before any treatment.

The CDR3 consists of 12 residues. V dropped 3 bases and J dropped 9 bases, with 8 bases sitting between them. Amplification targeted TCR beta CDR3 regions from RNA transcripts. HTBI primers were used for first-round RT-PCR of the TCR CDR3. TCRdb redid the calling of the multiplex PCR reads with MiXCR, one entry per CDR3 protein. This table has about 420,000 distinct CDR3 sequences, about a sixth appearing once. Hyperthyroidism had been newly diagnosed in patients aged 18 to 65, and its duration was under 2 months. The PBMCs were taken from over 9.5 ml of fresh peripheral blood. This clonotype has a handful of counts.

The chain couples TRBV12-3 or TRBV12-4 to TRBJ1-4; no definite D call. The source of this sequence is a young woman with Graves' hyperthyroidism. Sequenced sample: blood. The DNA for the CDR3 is TGTGCCAGCAGTTTGGGTCCACAAAAACTGTTTTTT. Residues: CASSLGPQKLFF.